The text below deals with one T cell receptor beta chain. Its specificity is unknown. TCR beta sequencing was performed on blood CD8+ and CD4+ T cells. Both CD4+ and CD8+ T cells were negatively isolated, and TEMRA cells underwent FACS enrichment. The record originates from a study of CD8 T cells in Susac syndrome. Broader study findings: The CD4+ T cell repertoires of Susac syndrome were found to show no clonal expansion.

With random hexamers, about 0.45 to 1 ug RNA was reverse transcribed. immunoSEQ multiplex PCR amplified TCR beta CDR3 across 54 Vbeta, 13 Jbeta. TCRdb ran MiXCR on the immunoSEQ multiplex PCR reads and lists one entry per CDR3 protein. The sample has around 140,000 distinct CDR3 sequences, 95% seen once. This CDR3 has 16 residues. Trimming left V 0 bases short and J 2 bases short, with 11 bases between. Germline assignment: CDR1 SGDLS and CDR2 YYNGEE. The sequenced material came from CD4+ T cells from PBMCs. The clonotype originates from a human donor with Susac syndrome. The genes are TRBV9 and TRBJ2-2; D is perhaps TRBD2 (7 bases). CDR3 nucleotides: TGTGCCAGCAGCGTAGCGGGGGGCGCAAACACCGGGGAGCTGTTTTTT. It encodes CASSVAGGANTGELFF.